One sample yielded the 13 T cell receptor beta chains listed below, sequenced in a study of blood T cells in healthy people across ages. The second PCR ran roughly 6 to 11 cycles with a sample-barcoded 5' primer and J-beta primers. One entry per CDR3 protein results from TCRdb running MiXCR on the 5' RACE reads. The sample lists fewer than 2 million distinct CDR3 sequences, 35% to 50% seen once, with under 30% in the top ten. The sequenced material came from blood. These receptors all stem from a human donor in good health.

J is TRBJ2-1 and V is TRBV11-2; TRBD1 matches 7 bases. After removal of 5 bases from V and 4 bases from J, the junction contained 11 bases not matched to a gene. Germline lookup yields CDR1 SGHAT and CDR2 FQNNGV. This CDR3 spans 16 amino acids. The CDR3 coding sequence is TGTGCCAGCAGCCCCCGCGACAGGGTATCGTACAATGAGCAGTTCTTC. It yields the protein CASSPRDRVSYNEQFF.

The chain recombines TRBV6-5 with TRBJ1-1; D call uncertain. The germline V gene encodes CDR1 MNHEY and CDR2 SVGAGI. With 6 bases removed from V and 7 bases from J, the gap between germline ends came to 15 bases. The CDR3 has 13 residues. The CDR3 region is CASRSRGKDEAFF. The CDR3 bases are TGTGCCAGCAGGTCCCGGGGTAAGGATGAAGCTTTCTTT.

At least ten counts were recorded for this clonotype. The CDR3 here is CASSRGTATNEKLFF. CDR3 nucleotide sequence: TGCGCCAGCAGCCGAGGGACGGCAACTAATGAAAAACTGTTTTTT. V and J are TRBV5-1 and TRBJ1-4; a possible D gene is TRBD1 (5 bases). Trimming stripped 4 bases from V and 0 bases from J, with 10 bases between. The CDR3 extends over 15 amino acids. Germline lookup yields CDR1 SGHRS and CDR2 YFSETQ.

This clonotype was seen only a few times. CDR3 bases: TGCGCCAGCAGCTCTAGCGGGGTTCGAGAGACCCAGTACTTC. The encoded protein is CASSSSGVRETQYF. V usage is TRBV5-1 and J usage is TRBJ2-5; 9 bases align to TRBD2. V lost 3 bases, J lost 4 bases, and 4 bases stayed unmatched. The germline V gene has CDR1 SGHRS and CDR2 YFSETQ. This CDR3 spans 14 amino acids.

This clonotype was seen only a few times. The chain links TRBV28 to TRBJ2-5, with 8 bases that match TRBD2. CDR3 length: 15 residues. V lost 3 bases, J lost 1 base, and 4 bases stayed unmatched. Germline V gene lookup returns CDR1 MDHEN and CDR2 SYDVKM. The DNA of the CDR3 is TGTGCCAGCAGTTTGGGACTAGTACCCCAAGAGACCCAGTACTTC. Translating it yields CASSLGLVPQETQYF.

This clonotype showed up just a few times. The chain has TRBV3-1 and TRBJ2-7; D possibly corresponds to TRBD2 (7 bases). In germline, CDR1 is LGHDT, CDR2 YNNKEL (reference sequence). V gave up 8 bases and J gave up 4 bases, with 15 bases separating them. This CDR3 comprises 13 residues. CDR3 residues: CASWGEGVYEQYF. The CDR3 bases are TGTGCCAGCTGGGGGGAGGGGGTTTACGAGCAGTACTTC.

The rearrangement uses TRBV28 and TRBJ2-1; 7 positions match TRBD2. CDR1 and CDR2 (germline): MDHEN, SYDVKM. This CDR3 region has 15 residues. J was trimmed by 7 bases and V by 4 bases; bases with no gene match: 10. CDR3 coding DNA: TGTGCCAGCAGTTCCCTTCCGGGGGGTCCGAATGAGCAGTTCTTC. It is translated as CASSSLPGGPNEQFF.

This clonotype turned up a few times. DNA of the CDR3: TGCAGCGTTGAATCGGGAACAGGGGATACGCAGTATTTT. As protein: CSVESGTGDTQYF. This chain connects TRBV29-1 to TRBJ2-3, with D perhaps matching TRBD1 (6 bases). V lost 2 bases to trimming and J lost 6 bases, with 12 bases between them. This CDR3 comprises 13 residues. Germline CDR1 SQVTM, CDR2 ANQGSEA.

CDR3 region: CASTPLGGFGSPLHF. The CDR3, as DNA: TGTGCCAGCACTCCATTAGGGGGTTTCGGTTCACCCCTCCACTTT. This sequence joins TRBV27 and TRBJ1-6; possibly TRBD1 for D (6 bases). The V gene's germline CDR1 is MNHEY and CDR2 SMNVEV (reference sequence). Trimming stripped 7 bases from V and 9 bases from J, with 19 bases between. The CDR3 totals 15 residues.

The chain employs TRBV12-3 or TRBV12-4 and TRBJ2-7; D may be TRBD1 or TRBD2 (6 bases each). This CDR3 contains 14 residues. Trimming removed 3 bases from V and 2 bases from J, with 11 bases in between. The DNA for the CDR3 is TGTGCCAGCAGTTTTACGGGGGCTACCTACGAGCAGTACTTC. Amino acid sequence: CASSFTGATYEQYF.

This chain's CDR3 is CASSYSRDRSYGYTF. The CDR3 DNA reads as TGTGCCAGCAGTTACTCTAGGGACAGATCCTATGGCTACACCTTC. The chain joins TRBV6-6 to TRBJ1-2; 7 nucleotides agree with TRBD1. V lost 0 bases and J lost 4; bases outside the gene matches: 5. Germline lookup yields CDR1 MNHNY and CDR2 SVGAGI (reference sequence). The CDR3 is 15 residues long.

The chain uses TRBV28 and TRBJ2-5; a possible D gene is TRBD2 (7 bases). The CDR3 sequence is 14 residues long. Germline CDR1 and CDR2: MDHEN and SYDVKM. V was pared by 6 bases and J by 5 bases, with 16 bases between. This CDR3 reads CASRIGGAGETQYF. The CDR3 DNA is TGTGCCAGCAGAATAGGGGGGGCCGGGGAGACCCAGTACTTC. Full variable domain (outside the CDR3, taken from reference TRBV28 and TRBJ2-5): DVKVTQSSRYLVKRTGEKVFLECVQDMDHENMFWYRQDPGLGLRLIYFSYDVKMKEKGDIPEGYSVSREKKERFSLILESASTNQTSMYLCASRIGGAGETQYFGPGTRLLVL.

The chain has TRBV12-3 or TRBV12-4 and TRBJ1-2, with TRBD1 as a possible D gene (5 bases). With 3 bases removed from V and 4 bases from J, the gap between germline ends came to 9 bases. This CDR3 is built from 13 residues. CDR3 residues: CASSFDRIYGYTF. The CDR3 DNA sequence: TGTGCCAGCAGTTTTGACAGAATCTATGGCTACACCTTC.